This record covers a single T cell receptor beta chain. Its antigen is as yet unknown. The data originate from a study of vaccination effects on CD4 cells after COVID-19. Study-level information: Every participant took two doses of the BNT162b2 or mRNA-1273 vaccine.

Trimming at V came to 1 base and at J to 4 bases, leaving 7 bases not matched to a gene. The germline CDR1 and CDR2 sequences are LGHDT and YNNKEL (reference sequence). The CDR3 has 16 amino acids. General study results and limits: Late after vaccination, infection- and vaccine-induced clones showed marked clonal contraction.

Sequencing followed a ViraFEST assay step that expanded antigen-specific CD4+ T cells with viral peptide pools. With about 9 days of culture completed, CD4+ T cells were isolated. Each vaccine recipient was nucleocapsid antibody negative and had no prior SARS-CoV-2 infection. Days 3 and 7 were when half the medium was replaced with IL-2 medium. Assay used: immunoSEQ multiplex PCR; TCRdb lists only in-frame clones, some missing. The table records some 70,000 clones, 75% to 85% of them present only once. Sequences were derived from CD4+ T cells from PBMCs cultured with SARS-CoV-2 spike peptides, sampled before COVID-19 vaccination. This TCR came from a human donor who received a COVID-19 vaccine. J is TRBJ1-3 and V is TRBV3-1 (or the pseudogene TRBV3-2); the match to TRBD1 covers 7 bases. CDR3 nucleotide sequence: TGTGCCAGCAGCCAAGCTTGGGACAGCCTCGGAAACACCATATATTTT. Translation: CASSQAWDSLGNTIYF.